This T cell receptor beta chain was sequenced for a study of T cell responses to AZD1222 COVID-19 vaccine. Findings and limits, study-wide: Mapped onto spike, vaccine-associated CD4 TCRs spanned it and were dominant at 160-218 and 743-854.

Second doses at about 4 or about 12 weeks were pooled. The repertoire was sequenced with immunoSEQ multiplex PCR; TCRdb's copy has only in-frame clones and lacks some. The repertoire holds 120,000 or so clones, with around nine tenths as singletons. As regards this clone: Its cognate antigen is unknown.

Per the germline V gene, CDR1 is SGHAT and CDR2 is FQNNGV. The CDR3 is made up of 15 amino acids. Trimming took off 5 bases at V and 6 bases at J, with 18 bases between the two ends. The receptor was derived from an adult who received the AZD1222 COVID-19 vaccine. The J gene is TRBJ2-3, the V gene TRBV11-2; D tentatively reads TRBD1 or TRBD2 (5 bases each). This specimen consisted of peripheral blood, obtained 28 days after the second AZD1222 dose. CDR3 loop: CASSPRQGWEDTQYF. Here the CDR3 DNA reads TGTGCCAGCAGCCCCAGGCAGGGCTGGGAGGATACGCAGTATTTT.